A single sample gave rise to the 2 T cell receptor beta chains below, sequenced in a study of PD-1 blockade in classical Hodgkin lymphoma. Time point reported: cycle 4 day 1 (C4D1), after more than 5 weeks of nivolumab. In every patient, relapse followed autologous stem cell transplantation, while exposure to brentuximab vedotin differed. Produced via immunoSEQ multiplex PCR; TCRdb's table is partial and in-frame only. The repertoire has approximately 93,000 clones, 78% of them found once; the top ten carry roughly 10%. Material: peripheral blood mononuclear cells (PBMCs), obtained before the fourth cycle of nivolumab. All receptors come from a human donor with classical Hodgkin lymphoma.

This chain uses TRBV30 with TRBJ2-7, with no clear D. V shed 3 bases and J shed 3 bases, with 12 bases lying between them. Per the germline V gene, CDR1 is GTSNPN and CDR2 is SVGIG (reference sequence). The CDR3 is 13 amino acids. In DNA form, the CDR3 reads TGTGCCTGGAGGCCAAGGGATTTCTACGAGCAGTACTTC. As protein: CAWRPRDFYEQYF.

This clone has only one observation. In nucleotides, the CDR3 is TGTGCCATCAGTGAAGGGACTGAAGCTTTCTTT. Translating gives CAISEGTEAFF. The chain joins TRBV10-3 to TRBJ1-1; D not resolved. This CDR3 contains 11 residues. The V end lost 3 bases, the J end lost 5 bases, and 4 bases lay between the germline ends. CDR1 and CDR2 from the germline V gene are ENHRY and SYGVKD.